A single T cell receptor beta chain is shown here with its context. The CDR3 spans 15 residues. The germline V gene encodes CDR1 SGHTS and CDR2 YDEGEE. V gave up 0 bases and J gave up 11 bases; unmatched junction bases: 11. TCRdb's table, derived via immunoSEQ multiplex PCR, lists solely in-frame clones and lacks some. The table lists about 83,000 clones, just over 90% of them singletons, with more than 0.2% in the top ten. These data are taken from a study of technical replicates of blood from a handful of donors. The origin of this receptor is a human donor in good health. The chain carries TRBV5-8 and TRBJ1-1; TRBD1 matches at 9 bases. Sequencing was performed on T cells isolated from PBMCs. The CDR3 loop is CASSLAERTGARAFF. In nucleotides, the CDR3 is TGTGCCAGCAGCTTGGCCGAGAGGACAGGGGCCCGCGCTTTCTTT.